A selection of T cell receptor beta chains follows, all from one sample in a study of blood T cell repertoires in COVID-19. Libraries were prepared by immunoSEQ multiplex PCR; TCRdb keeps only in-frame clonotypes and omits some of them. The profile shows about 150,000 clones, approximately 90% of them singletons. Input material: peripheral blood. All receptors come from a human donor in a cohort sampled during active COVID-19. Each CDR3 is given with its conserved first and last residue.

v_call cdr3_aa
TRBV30 CAWSGGGAETQYF
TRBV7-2 CASSLSQGVSYEQYF
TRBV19 CASSMGGKGTDTQYF
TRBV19 CASSMVHQNTEAFF
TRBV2 CASSARTSGSPEQYF
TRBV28 CASAGGTLGYTF
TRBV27 CASSYTYQETQYF
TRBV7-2 CASSSGQGLSGNTIYF
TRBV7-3 CASSPGNHISYEQYF
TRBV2 CASNRDRGGEPQHF
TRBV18 CASSSDSTDQPQHF
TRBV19 CASSVGGYSNQPQHF
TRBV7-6 CASSRVANEKLFF
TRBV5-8 CASSLRSSGGVNEQFF
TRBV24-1 CATSERGRGKLFF
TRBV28 CASSSAGTGLSGANVLTF
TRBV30 CAWSVPGITEAFF
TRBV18 CASSAPTSEQFF
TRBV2 CASGRQLAGFTYEQYF
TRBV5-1 CASSSQEVEQFF
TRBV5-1 CASSLGGWGQSNQPQHF
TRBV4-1 CASSPIRVNYGYTF
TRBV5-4 CASSSAGTGLGKLFF
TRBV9 CASSVSGRGGPDTQYF
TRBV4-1 CASSQEGGWSNQPQHF
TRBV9 CASSLSRVSGGYGYTF
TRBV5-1 CASSSRVGTDTQYF
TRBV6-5 CAISLAGGNQETQYF
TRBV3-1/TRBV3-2 CASSQYGNTIYF
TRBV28 CASSLNRGRSSEQYF
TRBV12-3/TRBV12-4 CASGGPYEQYF
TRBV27 CASRPTDSNQPQHF
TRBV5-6 CASSLISARSSYEQYF
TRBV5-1 CASSLEYQETQYF
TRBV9 CASSVGTGSYNEQFF
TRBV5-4 CASSGGLQETQYF
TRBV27 CASSSLGQGQETQYF
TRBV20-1 CSVWGLETQYF
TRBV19 CASTWSNTEAFF
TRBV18 CASSPSLEGRLAGVGETQYF
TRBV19 CASSIHREEQFF
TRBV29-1 CSVDLGGLEGNDRYEQYF
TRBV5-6 CASSSLSGDKNIQYF